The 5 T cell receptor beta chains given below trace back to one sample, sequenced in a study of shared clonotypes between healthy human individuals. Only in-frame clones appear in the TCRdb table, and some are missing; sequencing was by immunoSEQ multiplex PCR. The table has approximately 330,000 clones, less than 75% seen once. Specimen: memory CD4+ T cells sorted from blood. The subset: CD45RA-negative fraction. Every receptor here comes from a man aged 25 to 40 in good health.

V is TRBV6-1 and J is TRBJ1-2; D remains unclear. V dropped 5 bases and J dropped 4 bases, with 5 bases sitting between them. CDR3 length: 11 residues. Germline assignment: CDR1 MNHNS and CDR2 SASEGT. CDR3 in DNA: TGTGCCAGCAGTTCGGTCTATGGCTACACCTTC. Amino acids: CASSSVYGYTF.

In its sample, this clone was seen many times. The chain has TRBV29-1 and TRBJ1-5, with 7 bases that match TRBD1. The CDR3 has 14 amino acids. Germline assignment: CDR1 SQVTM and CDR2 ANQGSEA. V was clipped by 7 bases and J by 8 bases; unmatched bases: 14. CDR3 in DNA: TGCAGCGCCCAGGTTAACAGGGGATCGGAGCCCCAGCATTTT. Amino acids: CSAQVNRGSEPQHF.

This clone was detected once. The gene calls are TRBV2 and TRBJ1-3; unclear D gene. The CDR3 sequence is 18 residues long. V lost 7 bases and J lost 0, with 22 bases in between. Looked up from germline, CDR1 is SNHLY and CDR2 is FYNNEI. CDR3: CASILFTQDRSSGNTIYF. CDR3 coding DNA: TGTGCCAGCATCCTCTTCACCCAGGACCGAAGCTCTGGAAACACCATATATTTT.

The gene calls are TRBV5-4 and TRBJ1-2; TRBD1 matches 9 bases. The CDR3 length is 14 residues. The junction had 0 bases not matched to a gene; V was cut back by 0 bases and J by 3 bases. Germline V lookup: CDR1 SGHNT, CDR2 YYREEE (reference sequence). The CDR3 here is CASSLGQGDYGYTF. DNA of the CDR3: TGTGCCAGCAGCTTGGGACAGGGGGACTATGGCTACACCTTC. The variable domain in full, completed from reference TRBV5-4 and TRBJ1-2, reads ETGVTQSPTHLIKTRGQQVTLRCSSQSGHNTVSWYQQALGQGPQFIFQYYREEENGRGNFPPRFSGLQFPNYSSELNVNALELDDSALYLCASSLGQGDYGYTFGSGTRLTVV.

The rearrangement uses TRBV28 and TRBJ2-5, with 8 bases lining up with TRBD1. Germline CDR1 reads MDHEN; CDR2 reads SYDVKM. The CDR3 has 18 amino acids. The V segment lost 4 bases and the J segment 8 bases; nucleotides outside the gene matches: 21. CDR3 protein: CASSSRGQGGSRTRTQYF. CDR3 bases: TGTGCCAGCAGTTCGAGAGGACAGGGAGGTTCCCGGACAAGAACCCAGTACTTC.